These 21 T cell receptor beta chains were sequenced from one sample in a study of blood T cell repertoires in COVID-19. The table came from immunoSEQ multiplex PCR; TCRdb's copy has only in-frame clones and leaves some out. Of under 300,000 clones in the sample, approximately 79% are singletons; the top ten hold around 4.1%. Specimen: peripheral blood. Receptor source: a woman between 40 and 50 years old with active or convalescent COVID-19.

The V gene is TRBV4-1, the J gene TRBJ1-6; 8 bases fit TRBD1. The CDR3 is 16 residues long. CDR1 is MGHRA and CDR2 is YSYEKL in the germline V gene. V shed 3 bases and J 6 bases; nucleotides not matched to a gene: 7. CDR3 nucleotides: TGCGCCAGCAGCCAGTTTGGGACAGGAGTTAATTCACCCCTCCACTTT. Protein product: CASSQFGTGVNSPLHF.

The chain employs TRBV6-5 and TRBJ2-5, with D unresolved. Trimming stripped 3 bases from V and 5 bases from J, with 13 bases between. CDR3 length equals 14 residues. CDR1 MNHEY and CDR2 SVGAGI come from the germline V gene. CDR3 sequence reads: CASSYATSGETQYF. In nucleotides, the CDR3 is TGTGCCAGCAGTTATGCGACCTCCGGGGAGACCCAGTACTTC.

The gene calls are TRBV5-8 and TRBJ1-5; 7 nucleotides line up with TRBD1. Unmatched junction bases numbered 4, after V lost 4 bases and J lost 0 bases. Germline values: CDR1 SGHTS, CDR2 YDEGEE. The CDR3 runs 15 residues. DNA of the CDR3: TGTGCCAGCAGCCGGACAGGTGATAGCAATCAGCCCCAGCATTTT. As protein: CASSRTGDSNQPQHF.

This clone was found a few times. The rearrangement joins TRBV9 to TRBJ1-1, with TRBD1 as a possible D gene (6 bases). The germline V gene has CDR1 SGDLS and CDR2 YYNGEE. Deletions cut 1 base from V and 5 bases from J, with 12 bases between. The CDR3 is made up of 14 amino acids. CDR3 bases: TGTGCCAGCAGCGTAAGCAGGGGAGGGACTGAAGCTTTCTTT. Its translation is CASSVSRGGTEAFF.

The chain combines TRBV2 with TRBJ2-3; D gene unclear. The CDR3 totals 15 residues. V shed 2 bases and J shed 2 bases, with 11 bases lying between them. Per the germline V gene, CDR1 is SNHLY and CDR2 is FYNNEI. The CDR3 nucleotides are TGTGCCAGCAGTGAAATGAGACTGTACACAGATACGCAGTATTTT. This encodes CASSEMRLYTDTQYF.

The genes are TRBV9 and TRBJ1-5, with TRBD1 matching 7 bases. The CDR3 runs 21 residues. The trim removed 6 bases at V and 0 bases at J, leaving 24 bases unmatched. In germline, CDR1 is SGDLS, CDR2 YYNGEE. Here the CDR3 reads CASTPERGRQQFSNSNQPQHF. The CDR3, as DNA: TGTGCCAGCACCCCCGAAAGGGGGCGCCAACAATTCTCTAATAGCAATCAGCCCCAGCATTTT.

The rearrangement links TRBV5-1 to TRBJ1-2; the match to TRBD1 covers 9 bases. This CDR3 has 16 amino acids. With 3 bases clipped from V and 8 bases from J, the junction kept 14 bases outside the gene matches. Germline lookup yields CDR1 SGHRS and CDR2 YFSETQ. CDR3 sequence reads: CASSYQSRDRVFGYTF. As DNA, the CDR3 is TGCGCCAGCAGCTACCAGAGCCGGGACAGGGTCTTCGGCTACACCTTC.

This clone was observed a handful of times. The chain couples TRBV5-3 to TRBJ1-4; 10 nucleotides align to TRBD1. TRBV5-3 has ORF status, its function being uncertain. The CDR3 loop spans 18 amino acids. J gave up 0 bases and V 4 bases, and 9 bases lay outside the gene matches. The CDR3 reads CARSRRDRGAATNEKLFF. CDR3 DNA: TGTGCCAGAAGCCGCCGGGACAGGGGCGCAGCAACTAATGAAAAACTGTTTTTT.

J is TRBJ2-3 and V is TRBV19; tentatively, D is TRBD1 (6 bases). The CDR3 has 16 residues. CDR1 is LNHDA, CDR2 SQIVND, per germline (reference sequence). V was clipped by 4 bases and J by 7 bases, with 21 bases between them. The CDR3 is CASSKGETPWGNTQYF. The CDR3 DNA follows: TGTGCCAGTAGTAAGGGGGAGACTCCTTGGGGGAATACGCAGTATTTT.

As DNA, the CDR3 is TGTGCCAGCAGCCCCCGGGGGGATTCACCCCTCCACTTT. It is translated as CASSPRGDSPLHF. This chain joins TRBV11-2 and TRBJ1-6; a possible D gene is TRBD1 (5 bases). Germline CDR1 and CDR2: SGHAT and FQNNGV. Trimming removed 5 bases from V and 8 bases from J, with 10 bases in between. CDR3 length equals 13 residues.

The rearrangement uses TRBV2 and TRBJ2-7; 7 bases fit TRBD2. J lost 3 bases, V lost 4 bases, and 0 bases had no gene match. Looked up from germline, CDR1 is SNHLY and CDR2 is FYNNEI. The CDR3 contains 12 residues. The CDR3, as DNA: TGTGCCAGCAGTGCGGGGGGCTACGAGCAGTACTTC. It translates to CASSAGGYEQYF.

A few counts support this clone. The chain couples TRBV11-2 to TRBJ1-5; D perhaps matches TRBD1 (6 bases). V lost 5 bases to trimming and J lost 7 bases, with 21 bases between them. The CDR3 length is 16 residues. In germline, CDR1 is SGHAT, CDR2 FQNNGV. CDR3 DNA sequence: TGTGCCAGCAGCCCAGGGGCAGGGGATGTAGAACAGCCCCAGCATTTT. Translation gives CASSPGAGDVEQPQHF.

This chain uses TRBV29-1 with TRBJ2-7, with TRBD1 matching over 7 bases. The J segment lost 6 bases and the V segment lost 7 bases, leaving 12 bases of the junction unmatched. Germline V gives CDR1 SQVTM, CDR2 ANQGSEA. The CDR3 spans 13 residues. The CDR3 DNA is TGCAGCGCAGCCCTGCGGGCAGGGGGCGAGCAGTACTTC. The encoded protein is CSAALRAGGEQYF.

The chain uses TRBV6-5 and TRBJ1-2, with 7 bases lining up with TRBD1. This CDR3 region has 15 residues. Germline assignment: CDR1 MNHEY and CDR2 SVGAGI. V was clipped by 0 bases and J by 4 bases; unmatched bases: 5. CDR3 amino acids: CASSYSGTATYGYTF. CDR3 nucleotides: TGTGCCAGCAGTTACTCGGGGACAGCAACCTATGGCTACACCTTC.

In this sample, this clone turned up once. CDR3 residues: CASSWGQGTYGYTF. The CDR3 DNA is TGTGCCAGCAGTTGGGGACAGGGGACCTATGGCTACACCTTC. V gene TRBV28 combines with J gene TRBJ1-2, with 10 bases aligning to TRBD1. Germline assignment: CDR1 MDHEN and CDR2 SYDVKM. CDR3 size: 14 residues. Unmatched junction bases numbered 3, after V lost 4 bases and J lost 4 bases.

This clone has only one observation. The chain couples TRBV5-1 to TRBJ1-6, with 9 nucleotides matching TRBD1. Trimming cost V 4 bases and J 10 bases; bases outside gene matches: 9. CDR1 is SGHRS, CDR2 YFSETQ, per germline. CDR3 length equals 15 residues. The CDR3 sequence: CASSTGQGTNSPLHF. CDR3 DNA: TGCGCCAGCAGCACGGGACAGGGAACCAACTCACCCCTCCACTTT.

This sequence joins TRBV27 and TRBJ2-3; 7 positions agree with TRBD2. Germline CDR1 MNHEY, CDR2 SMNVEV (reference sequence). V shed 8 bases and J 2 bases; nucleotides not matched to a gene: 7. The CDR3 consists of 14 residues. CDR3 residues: CASGLSGATDTQYF. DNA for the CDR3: TGTGCCAGCGGACTCAGCGGGGCCACAGATACGCAGTATTTT.

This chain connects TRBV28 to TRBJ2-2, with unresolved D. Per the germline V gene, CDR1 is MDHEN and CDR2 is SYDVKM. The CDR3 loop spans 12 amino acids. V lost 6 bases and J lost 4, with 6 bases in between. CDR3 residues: CASRFSTGELFF. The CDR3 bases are TGTGCCAGCAGATTCAGCACCGGGGAGCTGTTTTTT.

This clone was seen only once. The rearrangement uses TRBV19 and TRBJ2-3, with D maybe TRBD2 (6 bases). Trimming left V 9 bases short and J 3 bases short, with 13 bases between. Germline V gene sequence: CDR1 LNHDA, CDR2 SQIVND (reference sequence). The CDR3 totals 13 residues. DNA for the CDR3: TGTGCCAGCCGGGGGACTTCGACAGATACGCAGTATTTT. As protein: CASRGTSTDTQYF.

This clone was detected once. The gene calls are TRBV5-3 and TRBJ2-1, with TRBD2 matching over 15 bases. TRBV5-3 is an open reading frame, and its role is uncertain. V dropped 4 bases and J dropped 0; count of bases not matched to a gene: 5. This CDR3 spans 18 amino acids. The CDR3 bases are TGTGCCAGAAGCCAGGGGACTAGCGGGGGGCGCTCCTACAATGAGCAGTTCTTC. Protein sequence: CARSQGTSGGRSYNEQFF.

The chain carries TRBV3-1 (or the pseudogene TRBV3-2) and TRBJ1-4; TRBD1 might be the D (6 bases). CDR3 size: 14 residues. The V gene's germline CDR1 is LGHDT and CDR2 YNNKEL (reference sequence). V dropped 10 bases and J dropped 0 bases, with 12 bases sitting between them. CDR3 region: CATQGSATNEKLFF. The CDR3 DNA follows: TGTGCCACCCAGGGGAGTGCAACTAATGAAAAACTGTTTTTT.